Listed here are 5 T cell receptor beta chains from one sample, sequenced in a study of blood T cell repertoires in COVID-19. The method was immunoSEQ multiplex PCR; TCRdb's version includes in-frame clones alone and lacks a portion of them. Among around 100,000 clones, 80% to 90% were seen once, and the ten largest hold about 2.5%. The sequenced sample was peripheral blood. These receptors were collected from a man aged 50 to 59 with COVID-19, enrolled during active disease.

V and J are TRBV6-5 and TRBJ2-7; D possibly corresponds to TRBD1 (6 bases). The germline gives CDR1 MNHEY, CDR2 SVGAGI. CDR3 length equals 15 residues. V lost 4 bases to trimming and J lost 3 bases, with 16 bases between them. The DNA of the CDR3 is TGTGCCAGCAGTTCGGGACAATCGGGCGACTACGAGCAGTACTTC. This encodes CASSSGQSGDYEQYF.

This rearrangement joins TRBV5-4 to TRBJ1-1; TRBD1 aligns across 8 bases. Germline V gene sequence: CDR1 SGHNT, CDR2 YYREEE (reference sequence). CDR3 size: 16 residues. After removal of 0 bases from V and 4 bases from J, the junction contained 8 bases not matched to a gene. The chain's CDR3 is CASSLVVTGVGTEAFF. In nucleotides, the CDR3 is TGTGCCAGCAGCTTGGTGGTGACAGGGGTGGGCACTGAAGCTTTCTTT.

The chain couples TRBV19 to TRBJ1-5; no definite D call. V was trimmed by 0 bases and J by 1 base, leaving 13 bases between them. The CDR3 runs 17 residues. The V gene's germline CDR1 is LNHDA and CDR2 SQIVND (reference sequence). The DNA for the CDR3 is TGTGCCAGTAGTATAGATCTCGGCGGGGTGAGCAATCAGCCCCAGCATTTT. Translation gives CASSIDLGGVSNQPQHF.

J is TRBJ1-6 and V is TRBV30; D remains ambiguous. V was clipped by 5 bases and J by 4 bases, with 15 bases between them. Per the germline V gene, CDR1 is GTSNPN and CDR2 is SVGIG (reference sequence). The length of the CDR3 is 15 residues. The DNA of the CDR3 is TGTGCCTGGGGCCAGACTACTTCTTATAATTCACCCCTCCACTTT. Translated, it gives CAWGQTTSYNSPLHF.

V and J are TRBV10-1 and TRBJ2-7, with D possibly matching TRBD2 (5 bases). In germline, CDR1 is WNHNN, CDR2 SYGVQD (reference sequence). The CDR3 sequence is 14 residues long. Trimming stripped 3 bases from V and 3 bases from J, with 12 bases between. Written as DNA, the CDR3 is TGCGCCAGCAGTGACCAAGGACTTCGCTACGAGCAGTACTTC. Protein product: CASSDQGLRYEQYF.